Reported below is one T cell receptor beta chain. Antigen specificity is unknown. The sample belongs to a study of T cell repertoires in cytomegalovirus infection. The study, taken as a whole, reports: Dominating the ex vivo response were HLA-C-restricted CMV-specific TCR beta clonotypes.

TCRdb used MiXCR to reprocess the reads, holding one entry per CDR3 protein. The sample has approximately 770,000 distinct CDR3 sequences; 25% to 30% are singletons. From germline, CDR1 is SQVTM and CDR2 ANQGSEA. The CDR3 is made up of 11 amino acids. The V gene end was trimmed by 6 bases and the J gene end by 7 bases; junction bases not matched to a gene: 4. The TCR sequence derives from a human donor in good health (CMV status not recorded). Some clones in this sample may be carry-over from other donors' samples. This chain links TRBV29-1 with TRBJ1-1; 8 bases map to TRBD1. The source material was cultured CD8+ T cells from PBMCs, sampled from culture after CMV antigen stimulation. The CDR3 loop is CSVETGDEAFF. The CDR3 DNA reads TGCAGCGTAGAGACAGGGGATGAAGCTTTCTTT.